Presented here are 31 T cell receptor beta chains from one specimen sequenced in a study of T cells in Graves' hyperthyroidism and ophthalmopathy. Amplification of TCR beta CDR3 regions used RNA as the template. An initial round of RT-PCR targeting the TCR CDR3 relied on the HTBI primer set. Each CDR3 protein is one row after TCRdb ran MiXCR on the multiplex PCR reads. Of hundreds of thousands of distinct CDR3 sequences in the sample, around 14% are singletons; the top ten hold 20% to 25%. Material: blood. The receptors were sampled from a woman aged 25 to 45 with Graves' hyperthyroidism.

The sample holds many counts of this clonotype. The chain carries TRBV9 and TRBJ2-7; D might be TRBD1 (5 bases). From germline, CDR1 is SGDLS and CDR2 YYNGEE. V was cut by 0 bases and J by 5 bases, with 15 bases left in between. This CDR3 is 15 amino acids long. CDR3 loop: CASSVADTGYDEQYF. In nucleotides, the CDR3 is TGTGCCAGCAGCGTAGCGGACACAGGTTACGACGAGCAGTACTTC.

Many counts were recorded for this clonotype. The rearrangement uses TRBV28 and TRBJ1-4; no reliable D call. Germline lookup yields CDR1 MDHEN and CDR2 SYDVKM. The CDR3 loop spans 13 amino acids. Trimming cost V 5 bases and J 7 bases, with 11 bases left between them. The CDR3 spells CASSGISSEKLFF. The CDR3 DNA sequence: TGTGCCAGCAGTGGGATATCTAGTGAAAAACTGTTTTTT.

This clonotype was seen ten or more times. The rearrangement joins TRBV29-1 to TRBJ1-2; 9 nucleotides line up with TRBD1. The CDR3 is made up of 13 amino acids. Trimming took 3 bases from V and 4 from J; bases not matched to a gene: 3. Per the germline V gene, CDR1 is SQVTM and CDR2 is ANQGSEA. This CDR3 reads CSVDDRGVYGYTF. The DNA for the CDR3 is TGCAGCGTTGACGACAGGGGGGTCTATGGCTACACCTTC.

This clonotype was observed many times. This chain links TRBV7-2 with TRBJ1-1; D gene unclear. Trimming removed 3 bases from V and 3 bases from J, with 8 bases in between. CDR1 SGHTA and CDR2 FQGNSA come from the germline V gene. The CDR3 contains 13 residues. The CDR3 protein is CASSFIPDTEAFF. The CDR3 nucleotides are TGTGCCAGCAGCTTCATTCCAGACACTGAAGCTTTCTTT.

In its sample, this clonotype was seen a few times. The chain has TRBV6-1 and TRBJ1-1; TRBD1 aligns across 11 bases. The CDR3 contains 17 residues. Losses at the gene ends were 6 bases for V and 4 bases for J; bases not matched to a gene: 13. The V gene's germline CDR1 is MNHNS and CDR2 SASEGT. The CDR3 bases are TGTGCCAGCAGCCCCCGGGACAGGGGGTACCAATTCACTGAAGCTTTCTTT. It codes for CASSPRDRGYQFTEAFF.

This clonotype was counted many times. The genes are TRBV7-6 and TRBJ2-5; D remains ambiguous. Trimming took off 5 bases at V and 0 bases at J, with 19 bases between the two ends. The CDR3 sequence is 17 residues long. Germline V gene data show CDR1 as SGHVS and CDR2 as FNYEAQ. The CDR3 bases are TGTGCCAGCAGCCCCTCAGCCCACGGACCGTACCAAGAGACCCAGTACTTC. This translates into CASSPSAHGPYQETQYF. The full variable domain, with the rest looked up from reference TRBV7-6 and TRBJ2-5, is GAGVSQSPRYKVTKRGQDVALRCDPISGHVSLYWYRQALGQGPEFLTYFNYEAQQDKSGLPNDRFSAERPEGSISTLTIQRTEQRDSAMYRCASSPSAHGPYQETQYFGPGTRLLVL.

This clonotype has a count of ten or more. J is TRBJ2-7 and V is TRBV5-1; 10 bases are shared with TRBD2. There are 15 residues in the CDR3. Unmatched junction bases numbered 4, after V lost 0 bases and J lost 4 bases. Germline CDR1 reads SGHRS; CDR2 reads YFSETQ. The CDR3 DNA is TGCGCCAGCAGCTTGGATCCTAGCGGGAGTTACGAGCAGTACTTC. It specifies CASSLDPSGSYEQYF.

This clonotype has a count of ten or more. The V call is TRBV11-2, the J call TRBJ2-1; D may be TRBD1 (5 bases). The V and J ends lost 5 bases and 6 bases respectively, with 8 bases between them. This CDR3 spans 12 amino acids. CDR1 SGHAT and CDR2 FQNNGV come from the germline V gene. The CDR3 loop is CASSPTGNEQFF. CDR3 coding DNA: TGTGCCAGCAGCCCCACAGGCAATGAGCAGTTCTTC.

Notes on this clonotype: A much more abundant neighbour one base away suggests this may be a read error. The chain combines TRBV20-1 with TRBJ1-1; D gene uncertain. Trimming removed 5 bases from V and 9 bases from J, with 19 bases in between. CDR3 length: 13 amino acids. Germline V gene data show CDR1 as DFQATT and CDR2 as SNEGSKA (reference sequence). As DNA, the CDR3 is TGCAGTGCTGGAGGAACCACTGAAATGAAAGCTTTCTTT. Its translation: CSAGGTTEMKAFF.

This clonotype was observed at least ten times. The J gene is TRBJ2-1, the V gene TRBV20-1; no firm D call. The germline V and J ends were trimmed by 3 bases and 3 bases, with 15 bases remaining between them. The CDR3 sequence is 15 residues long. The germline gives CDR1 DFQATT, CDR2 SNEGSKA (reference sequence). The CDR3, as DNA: TGCAGTGCTAGGCCGTTAGTTGGGTTCTACAATGAGCAGTTCTTC. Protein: CSARPLVGFYNEQFF.

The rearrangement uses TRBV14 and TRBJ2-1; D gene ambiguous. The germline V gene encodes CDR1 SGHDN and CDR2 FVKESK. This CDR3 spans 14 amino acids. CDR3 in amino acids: CASGRMSSYNEQFF. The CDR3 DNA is TGTGCTAGTGGGCGGATGAGCTCCTACAATGAGCAGTTCTTC.

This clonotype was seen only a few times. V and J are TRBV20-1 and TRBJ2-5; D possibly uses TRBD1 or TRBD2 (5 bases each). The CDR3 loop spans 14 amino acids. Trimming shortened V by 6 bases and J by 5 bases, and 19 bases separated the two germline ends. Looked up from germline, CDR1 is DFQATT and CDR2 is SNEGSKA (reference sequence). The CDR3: CSANGRSGRETQYF. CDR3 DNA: TGCAGTGCAAACGGCCGCTCGGGACGGGAGACCCAGTACTTC.

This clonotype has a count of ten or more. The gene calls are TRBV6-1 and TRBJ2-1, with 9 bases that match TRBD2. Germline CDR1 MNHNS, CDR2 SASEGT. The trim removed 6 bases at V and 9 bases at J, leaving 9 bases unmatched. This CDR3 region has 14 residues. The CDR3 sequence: CASSPYGGRGEQFF. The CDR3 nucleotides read TGTGCCAGCAGCCCCTACGGCGGGAGGGGTGAGCAGTTCTTC.

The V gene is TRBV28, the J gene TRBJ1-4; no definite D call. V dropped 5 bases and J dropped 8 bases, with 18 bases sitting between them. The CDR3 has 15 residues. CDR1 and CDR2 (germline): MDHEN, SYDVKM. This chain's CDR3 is CASSPPGIPSEKLFF. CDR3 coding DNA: TGTGCCAGCAGTCCCCCCGGGATCCCTAGCGAAAAACTGTTTTTT. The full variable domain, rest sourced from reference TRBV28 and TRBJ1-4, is DVKVTQSSRYLVKRTGEKVFLECVQDMDHENMFWYRQDPGLGLRLIYFSYDVKMKEKGDIPEGYSVSREKKERFSLILESASTNQTSMYLCASSPPGIPSEKLFFGSGTQLSVL.

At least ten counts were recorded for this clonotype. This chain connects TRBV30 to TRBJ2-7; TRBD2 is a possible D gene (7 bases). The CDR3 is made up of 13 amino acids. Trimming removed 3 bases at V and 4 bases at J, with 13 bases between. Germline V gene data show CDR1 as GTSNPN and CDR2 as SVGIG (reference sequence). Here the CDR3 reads CAWRGGGRYEQYF. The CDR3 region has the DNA TGTGCCTGGAGAGGGGGAGGGAGATACGAGCAGTACTTC.

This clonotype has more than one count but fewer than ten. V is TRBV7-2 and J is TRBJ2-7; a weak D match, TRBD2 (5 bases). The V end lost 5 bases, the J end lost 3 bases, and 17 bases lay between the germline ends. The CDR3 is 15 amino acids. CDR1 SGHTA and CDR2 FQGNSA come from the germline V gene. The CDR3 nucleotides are TGTGCCAGCAGCCCGAGGACTGCACCGGGCTACGAGCAGTACTTC. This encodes CASSPRTAPGYEQYF. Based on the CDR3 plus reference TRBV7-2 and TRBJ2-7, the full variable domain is GAGVSQSPSNKVTEKGKDVELRCDPISGHTALYWYRQSLGQGLEFLIYFQGNSAPDKSGLPSDRFSAERTGGSVSTLTIQRTQQEDSAVYLCASSPRTAPGYEQYFGPGTRLTVT.

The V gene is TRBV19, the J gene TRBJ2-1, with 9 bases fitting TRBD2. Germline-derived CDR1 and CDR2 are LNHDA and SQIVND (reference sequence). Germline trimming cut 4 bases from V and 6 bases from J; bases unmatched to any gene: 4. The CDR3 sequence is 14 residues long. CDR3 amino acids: CASSSGREVNEQFF. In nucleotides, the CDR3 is TGTGCCAGTAGTAGCGGGAGGGAGGTCAATGAGCAGTTCTTC.

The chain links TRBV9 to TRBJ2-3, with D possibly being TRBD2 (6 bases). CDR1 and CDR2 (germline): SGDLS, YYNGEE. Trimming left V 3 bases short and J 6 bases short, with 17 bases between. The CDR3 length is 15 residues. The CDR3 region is CASSDGTTEGDTQYF. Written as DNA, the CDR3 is TGTGCCAGCAGCGACGGGACGACGGAGGGGGATACGCAGTATTTT.

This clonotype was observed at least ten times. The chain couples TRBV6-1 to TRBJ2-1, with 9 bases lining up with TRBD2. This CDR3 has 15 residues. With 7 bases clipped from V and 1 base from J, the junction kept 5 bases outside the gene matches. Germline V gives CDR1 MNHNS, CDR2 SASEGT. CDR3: CASTATSGSYNEQFF. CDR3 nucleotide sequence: TGTGCCAGCACCGCGACTAGCGGTTCCTACAATGAGCAGTTCTTC.

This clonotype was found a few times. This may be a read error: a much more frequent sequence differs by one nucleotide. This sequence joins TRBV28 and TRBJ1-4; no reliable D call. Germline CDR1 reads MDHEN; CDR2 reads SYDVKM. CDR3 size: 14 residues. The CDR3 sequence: CASSLFSGDEELFF. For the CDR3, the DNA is TGTGCCAGCAGTTTATTTAGCGGGGATGAAGAACTGTTTTTT. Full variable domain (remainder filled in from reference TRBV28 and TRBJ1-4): DVKVTQSSRYLVKRTGEKVFLECVQDMDHENMFWYRQDPGLGLRLIYFSYDVKMKEKGDIPEGYSVSREKKERFSLILESASTNQTSMYLCASSLFSGDEELFFGSGTQLSVL.

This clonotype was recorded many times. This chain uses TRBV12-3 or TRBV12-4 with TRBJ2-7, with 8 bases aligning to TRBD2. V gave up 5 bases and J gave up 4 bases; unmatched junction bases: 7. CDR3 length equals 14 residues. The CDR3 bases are TGTGCCAGCAGTGATAGCGGGATAACGTACGAGCAGTACTTC. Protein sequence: CASSDSGITYEQYF.

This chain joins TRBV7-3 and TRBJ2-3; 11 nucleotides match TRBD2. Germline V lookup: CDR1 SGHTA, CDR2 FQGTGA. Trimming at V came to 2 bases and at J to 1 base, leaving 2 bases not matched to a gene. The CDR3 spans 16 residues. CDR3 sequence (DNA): TGTGCCAGCAGCTTAGGTAGCGGGAGGGGCACAGATACGCAGTATTTT. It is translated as CASSLGSGRGTDTQYF. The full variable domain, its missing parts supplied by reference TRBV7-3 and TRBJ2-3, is GAGVSQTPSNKVTEKGKYVELRCDPISGHTALYWYRQSLGQGPEFLIYFQGTGAADDSGLPNDRFFAVRPEGSVSTLKIQRTERGDSAVYLCASSLGSGRGTDTQYFGPGTRLTVL.

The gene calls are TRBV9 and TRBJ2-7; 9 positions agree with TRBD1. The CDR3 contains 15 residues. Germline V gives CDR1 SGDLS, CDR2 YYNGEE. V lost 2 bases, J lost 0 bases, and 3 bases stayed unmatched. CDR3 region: CASSVGQGFSYEQYF. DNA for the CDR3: TGTGCCAGCAGCGTGGGACAGGGATTCTCCTACGAGCAGTACTTC. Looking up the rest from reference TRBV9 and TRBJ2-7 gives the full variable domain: DSGVTQTPKHLITATGQRVTLRCSPRSGDLSVYWYQQSLDQGLQFLIQYYNGEERAKGNILERFSAQQFPDLHSELNLSSLELGDSALYFCASSVGQGFSYEQYFGPGTRLTVT.

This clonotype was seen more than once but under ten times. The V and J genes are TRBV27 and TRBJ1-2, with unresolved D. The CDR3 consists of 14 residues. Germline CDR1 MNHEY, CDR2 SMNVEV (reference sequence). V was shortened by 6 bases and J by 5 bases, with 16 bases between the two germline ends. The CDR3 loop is CASRRTDASYGYTF. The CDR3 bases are TGTGCCAGCAGAAGGACGGACGCCTCTTATGGCTACACCTTC.

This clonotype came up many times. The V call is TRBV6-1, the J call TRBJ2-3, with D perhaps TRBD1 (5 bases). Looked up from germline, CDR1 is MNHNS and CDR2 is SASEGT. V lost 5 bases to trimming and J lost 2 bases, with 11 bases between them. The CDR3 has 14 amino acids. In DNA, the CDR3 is TGTGCCAGCAGTACCCGACAGATCACAGATACGCAGTATTTT. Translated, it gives CASSTRQITDTQYF.

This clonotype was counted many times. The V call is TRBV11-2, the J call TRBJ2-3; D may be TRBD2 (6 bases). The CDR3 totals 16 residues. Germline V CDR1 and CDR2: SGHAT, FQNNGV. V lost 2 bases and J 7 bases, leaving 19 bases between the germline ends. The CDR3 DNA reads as TGTGCCAGCAGCTTACTTGGGACTCACACGTCCTATACGCAGTATTTT. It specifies CASSLLGTHTSYTQYF.

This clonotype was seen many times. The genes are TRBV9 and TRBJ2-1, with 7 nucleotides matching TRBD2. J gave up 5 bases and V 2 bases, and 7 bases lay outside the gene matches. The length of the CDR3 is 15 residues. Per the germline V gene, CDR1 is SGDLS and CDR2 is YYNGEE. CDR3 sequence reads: CASSVFAGVNNEQFF. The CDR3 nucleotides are TGTGCCAGCAGCGTTTTCGCGGGAGTTAACAATGAGCAGTTCTTC.

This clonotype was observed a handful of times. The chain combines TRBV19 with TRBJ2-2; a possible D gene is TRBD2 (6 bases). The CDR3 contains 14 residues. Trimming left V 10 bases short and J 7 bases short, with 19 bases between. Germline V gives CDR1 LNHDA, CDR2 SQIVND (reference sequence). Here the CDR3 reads CATCGREWVGELFF. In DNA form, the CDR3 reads TGTGCCACCTGCGGCCGGGAGTGGGTCGGGGAGCTGTTTTTT.

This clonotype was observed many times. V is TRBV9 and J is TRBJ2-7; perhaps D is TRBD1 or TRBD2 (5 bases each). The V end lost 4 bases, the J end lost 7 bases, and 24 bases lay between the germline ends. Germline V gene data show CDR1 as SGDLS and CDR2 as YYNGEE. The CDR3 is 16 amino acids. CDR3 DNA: TGTGCCAGCAGCCCCAGCGCCGGACTCCACAGGCAGGAGCAGTACTTC. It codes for CASSPSAGLHRQEQYF.

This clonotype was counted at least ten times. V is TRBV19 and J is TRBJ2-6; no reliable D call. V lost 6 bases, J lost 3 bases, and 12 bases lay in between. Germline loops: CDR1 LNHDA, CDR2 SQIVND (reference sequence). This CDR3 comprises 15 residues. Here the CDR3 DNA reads TGTGCCAGTAGCAGAGACGGCAATGGGGCCAACGTCCTGACTTTC. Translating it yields CASSRDGNGANVLTF.

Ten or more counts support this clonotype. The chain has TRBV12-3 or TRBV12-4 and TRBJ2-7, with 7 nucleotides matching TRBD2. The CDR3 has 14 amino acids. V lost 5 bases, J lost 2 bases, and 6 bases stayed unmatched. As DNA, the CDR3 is TGTGCCAGCAGTGAGACGGGGGGAGCCTACGAGCAGTACTTC. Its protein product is CASSETGGAYEQYF.